This T cell receptor (beta chain) was captured by sequencing in a study of blood T cell repertoires in COVID-19. Using immunoSEQ multiplex PCR, the repertoire was profiled, and TCRdb retains in-frame clones only, with some absent. Found here are a few hundred thousand clones, approximately 90% of them singletons; the top ten hold 1.2%. Enrolled through a virtual design, the participants were between roughly 18 and 90 years of age and came from about two dozen US areas. This TCR derives from a woman under 30 who had recovered from COVID-19. The specimen sequenced was PBMCs or T cells enriched from blood (not recorded which).

The CDR3 protein is CASSLKPANYGYTF. As DNA, the CDR3 is TGTGCCAGCAGCTTGAAACCAGCTAACTATGGCTACACCTTC. V is TRBV5-6 and J is TRBJ1-2, with D unresolved. V was shortened by 1 base and J by 0 bases, with 7 bases between the two germline ends. The CDR3 is made up of 14 amino acids. In germline, CDR1 is SGHDT, CDR2 YYEEEE.